Following are 28 T cell receptor beta chains from one sample sequenced in a study of patients and donors after allogeneic stem cell transplantation (dated by TCRdb to the early 2020s). Library creation used RT-PCR. TCRdb lists the instrument as NextSeq 550. In TCRdb, the public reads were trimmed at Q25 with fastp and aligned with MiXCR, with productive beta chains retained. Under each unique CDR3 protein, matching rows form one entry showing the most common genes and DNA. The sample table records about a million distinct CDR3 sequences; around 17% of these occur just once. Around 6% of the sample goes to the ten largest clones. Sequenced sample: blood, either unsorted or a sorted T cell fraction (not recorded which). Source of these receptors: a human donor who was either an allogeneic HSCT recipient or a stem cell or donor lymphocyte infusion donor (not recorded which). It is not recorded whose cells these are; they may come from a transplant donor.

This clonotype was counted a few times. The chain joins TRBV15 to TRBJ1-4; D gene uncertain. The CDR3 loop spans 13 amino acids. Trimming shortened V by 5 bases and J by 3 bases, and 7 bases separated the two germline ends. The germline V gene has CDR1 LNHNV and CDR2 YYDKDF (reference sequence). As DNA, the CDR3 is TGTGCCACCAGCGGCGAGGCTAATGAAAAACTGTTTTTT. It codes for CATSGEANEKLFF.

The chain joins TRBV12-3 or TRBV12-4 to TRBJ2-6, with D possibly matching TRBD1 (6 bases). The CDR3 is made up of 16 amino acids. Trimming stripped 5 bases from V and 1 base from J, with 12 bases between. The DNA for the CDR3 is TGTGCCAGCAGTCCCCCCACAGGGTCTGGGGCCAACGTCCTGACTTTC. This codes for CASSPPTGSGANVLTF.

This clonotype has only a few counts. This chain connects TRBV7-9 to TRBJ2-7, with TRBD2 identical over 7 bases. The CDR3 runs 16 residues. The junction had 5 bases not matched to a gene; V was cut back by 0 bases and J by 0 bases. CDR1 and CDR2 from the germline V gene are SEHNR and FQNEAQ (reference sequence). The CDR3 loop reads CASSLALLADSYEQYF. For the CDR3, the DNA is TGTGCCAGCAGCTTAGCGCTTCTAGCGGACTCCTACGAGCAGTACTTC.

This clonotype was seen a few times. The chain joins TRBV9 to TRBJ2-1; D is unresolved. The CDR3 length is 14 residues. Trimming left V 4 bases short and J 7 bases short, with 15 bases between. Germline V CDR1 and CDR2: SGDLS, YYNGEE. The CDR3 loop is CASSSHAARNEQFF. Here the CDR3 DNA reads TGTGCCAGCAGCTCCCACGCCGCTAGGAATGAGCAGTTCTTC. Filled out from reference TRBV9 and TRBJ2-1, the complete variable domain reads DSGVTQTPKHLITATGQRVTLRCSPRSGDLSVYWYQQSLDQGLQFLIQYYNGEERAKGNILERFSAQQFPDLHSELNLSSLELGDSALYFCASSSHAARNEQFFGPGTRLTVL.

This clonotype has only a few counts. J is TRBJ1-2 and V is TRBV11-3; unclear D gene. CDR3 length: 13 amino acids. Trimming pared 6 bases from V and 6 bases from J, leaving 14 bases between. From germline, CDR1 is SGHNT and CDR2 YENEEA. In nucleotides, the CDR3 is TGTGCCAGCAGTTGGACCGTAGGGAATGGCTACACCTTC. Translation gives CASSWTVGNGYTF. The whole variable domain, filled in from reference TRBV11-3 and TRBJ1-2, reads EAGVVQSPRYKIIEKKQPVAFWCNPISGHNTLYWYLQNLGQGPELLIRYENEEAVDDSQLPKDRFSAERLKGVDSTLKIQPAELGDSAVYLCASSWTVGNGYTFGSGTRLTVV.

This clonotype appeared a few times. This chain joins TRBV7-9 and TRBJ1-1; D remains ambiguous. The V gene's germline CDR1 is SEHNR and CDR2 FQNEAQ (reference sequence). This CDR3 is built from 12 residues. V was clipped by 7 bases and J by 4 bases, with 10 bases between them. The CDR3 is CASTGRFTEAFF. CDR3 nucleotide sequence: TGTGCCAGCACTGGTCGGTTCACTGAAGCTTTCTTT.

The rearrangement uses TRBV5-1 and TRBJ1-3; 8 nucleotides align to TRBD1. Germline lookup yields CDR1 SGHRS and CDR2 YFSETQ. The CDR3 extends over 17 amino acids. The ends lost 4 bases at V and 3 bases at J; junction bases unmatched: 12. The chain's CDR3 is CASSPLSGGANGNTIYF. The CDR3 coding sequence is TGCGCCAGCAGCCCCCTTTCAGGGGGCGCGAATGGAAACACCATATATTTT.

A few counts support this clonotype. The J gene is TRBJ2-1, the V gene TRBV5-1; 12 bases line up with TRBD2. The CDR3 sequence is 18 residues long. The ends lost 1 base at V and 1 base at J; junction bases unmatched: 6. Germline CDR1 SGHRS, CDR2 YFSETQ. The CDR3 is CASSLRLAGAPSYNEQFF. The CDR3 region has the DNA TGCGCCAGCAGCTTGAGACTAGCGGGAGCACCGTCCTACAATGAGCAGTTCTTC.

The chain recombines TRBV25-1 with TRBJ2-7; a possible D gene is TRBD2 (6 bases). Looked up from germline, CDR1 is MGHDK and CDR2 is SYGVNS. CDR3 length equals 15 residues. The ends were cut back, 2 bases at V and 2 bases at J, with 13 bases in the middle. CDR3 protein: CASSEIGSGTYEQYF. CDR3 nucleotides: TGTGCCAGCAGTGAAATCGGTAGCGGAACCTACGAGCAGTACTTC.

The chain combines TRBV9 with TRBJ1-1; a possible D gene is TRBD1 (6 bases). This CDR3 has 15 residues. V shed 2 bases and J shed 0 bases, with 11 bases lying between them. Germline lookup yields CDR1 SGDLS and CDR2 YYNGEE. The CDR3 region has the DNA TGTGCCAGCAGCGTGAAGACAGGCGTGAACACTGAAGCTTTCTTT. Translated: CASSVKTGVNTEAFF.

The chain recombines TRBV5-7 with TRBJ1-5; TRBD1 matches 7 bases. TRBV5-7 belongs to the ORF category, with a function that is uncertain. This CDR3 contains 16 residues. Trimming at V came to 4 bases and at J to 0 bases, leaving 7 bases not matched to a gene. CDR3 DNA sequence: TGTGCCAGCAGCCGACTGGGACAGTATAGCAATCAGCCCCAGCATTTT. Residues: CASSRLGQYSNQPQHF.

This clonotype has more than one count but fewer than ten. CDR3 sequence (DNA): TGTGCCAGCAGCCAAGAGGTCTTCTCGGAGACCCAGTACTTC. This translates into CASSQEVFSETQYF. The rearrangement uses TRBV4-2 and TRBJ2-5; D gene unclear. Deletions cut 0 bases from V and 5 bases from J, with 10 bases between. Germline V gives CDR1 LGHNA, CDR2 YNFKEQ. CDR3 length: 14 amino acids.

This clonotype was picked up one time. V gene TRBV24-1 combines with J gene TRBJ1-2; 7 bases line up with TRBD1. CDR1 and CDR2 (germline): KGHDR, SFDVKD. This CDR3 has 16 residues. V was clipped by 5 bases and J by 4 bases; unmatched bases: 12. The CDR3: CATSAGPGQSLYGYTF. The CDR3 DNA sequence: TGTGCCACCAGTGCGGGGCCGGGACAGTCACTCTATGGCTACACCTTC.

The rearrangement uses TRBV28 and TRBJ2-7; D assignment may be TRBD1 or TRBD2 (5 bases each). The CDR3 is made up of 14 amino acids. Trimming cost V 6 bases and J 4 bases, with 16 bases left between them. The germline gives CDR1 MDHEN, CDR2 SYDVKM. DNA for the CDR3: TGTGCCAGCAGCTACCCTGGGACGACTTACGAGCAGTACTTC. Translation gives CASSYPGTTYEQYF.

The sample holds a few counts of this clonotype. V gene TRBV7-2 combines with J gene TRBJ1-1; D remains unclear. The CDR3 is made up of 15 amino acids. Deletions cut 3 bases from V and 1 base from J, with 12 bases between. CDR1 is SGHTA and CDR2 is FQGNSA in the germline V gene. CDR3 loop: CASSFLSSKNTEAFF. The CDR3 region has the DNA TGTGCCAGCAGCTTCTTGTCCAGTAAGAACACTGAAGCTTTCTTT.

This clonotype has more than one count but fewer than ten. This rearrangement joins TRBV20-1 to TRBJ2-1; TRBD1 aligns across 10 bases. J was trimmed by 6 bases and V by 4 bases; bases with no gene match: 9. Germline V lookup: CDR1 DFQATT, CDR2 SNEGSKA (reference sequence). The CDR3 sequence is 15 residues long. The CDR3 region is CSAMTGTGVINEQFF. As DNA, the CDR3 is TGCAGTGCTATGACGGGGACAGGGGTCATCAATGAGCAGTTCTTC.

The V call is TRBV7-2, the J call TRBJ1-5; the match to TRBD1 covers 7 bases. In germline, CDR1 is SGHTA, CDR2 FQGNSA. Trimming took 1 base from V and 7 from J; bases not matched to a gene: 4. The CDR3 runs to 14 residues. The CDR3 nucleotides are TGTGCCAGCAGCTTAGGACAGGGACTCCAGCCCCAGCATTTT. This encodes CASSLGQGLQPQHF.

The chain links TRBV7-8 to TRBJ2-1; unclear D gene. The CDR3 loop spans 13 amino acids. Looked up from germline, CDR1 is SGHVS and CDR2 is FQNEAQ. Between the trimmed V and J ends, which lost 1 base and 9 bases, there was a span of 10 bases. The CDR3 region is CASSLVDMLEQFF. As DNA, the CDR3 is TGTGCCAGCAGCTTAGTAGACATGCTTGAGCAGTTCTTC. Supplemented by reference TRBV7-8 and TRBJ2-1, the full variable domain reads GAGVSQSPRYKVAKRGQDVALRCDPISGHVSLFWYQQALGQGPEFLTYFQNEAQLDKSGLPSDRFFAERPEGSVSTLKIQRTQQEDSAVYLCASSLVDMLEQFFGPGTRLTVL.

V and J are TRBV27 and TRBJ2-7; possible D gene TRBD1, 6 bases. The CDR3 length is 15 residues. Trimming shortened V by 6 bases and J by 2 bases, and 17 bases separated the two germline ends. CDR1 is MNHEY and CDR2 is SMNVEV in the germline V gene (reference sequence). DNA of the CDR3: TGTGCCAGCAGCTATTTCCAGGGGCCAGCCTACGAGCAGTACTTC. It is translated as CASSYFQGPAYEQYF.

The chain joins TRBV6-1 to TRBJ2-3; 7 bases match TRBD1. Germline trimming cut 6 bases from V and 4 bases from J; bases unmatched to any gene: 10. Germline CDR1 MNHNS, CDR2 SASEGT. The CDR3 is made up of 15 amino acids. CDR3 amino acids: CASRIGGWVADTQYF. CDR3 in DNA: TGTGCCAGCAGGATAGGGGGCTGGGTGGCAGATACGCAGTATTTT.

This clonotype was recorded many times. The chain carries TRBV10-3 and TRBJ1-2, with 8 bases aligning to TRBD1. This CDR3 contains 13 residues. Trimming took 1 base from V and 5 from J; bases not matched to a gene: 0. CDR1 is ENHRY and CDR2 is SYGVKD in the germline V gene. The CDR3 nucleotides read TGTGCCATCAGTGAGTGGACAGGGTATGGCTACACCTTC. Protein: CAISEWTGYGYTF.

The V gene is TRBV2, the J gene TRBJ2-3; D gene ambiguous. This CDR3 is built from 11 residues. The germline CDR1 and CDR2 sequences are SNHLY and FYNNEI. The V end was cut by 3 bases, the J end by 11 bases, with 9 bases between. The chain's CDR3 is CASSDGPRQYF. The CDR3 DNA follows: TGTGCCAGCAGTGACGGCCCTCGGCAGTATTTT.

This chain joins TRBV10-3 and TRBJ2-7; no definite D call. Between the trimmed V and J ends, which lost 0 bases and 3 bases, there was a span of 6 bases. This CDR3 is built from 13 residues. Germline CDR1 and CDR2: ENHRY and SYGVKD. This chain's CDR3 is CAISESAVYEQYF. CDR3 nucleotides: TGTGCCATCAGTGAGTCTGCTGTCTACGAGCAGTACTTC.

The sample holds a few counts of this clonotype. J is TRBJ1-6 and V is TRBV5-1, with 9 bases identical to TRBD1. Germline values: CDR1 SGHRS, CDR2 YFSETQ. CDR3 length: 14 amino acids. V lost 3 bases and J lost 14; bases outside the gene matches: 9. The CDR3 nucleotides read TGCGCCAGCAGCTCCAGACAGGGGGAAGGATCCCTCCACTTT. Translation: CASSSRQGEGSLHF.

This clonotype has more than one count but fewer than ten. The rearrangement joins TRBV6-2 or TRBV6-3 to TRBJ2-1; D is perhaps TRBD1 or TRBD2 (5 bases each). The V gene's germline CDR1 is MNHEY and CDR2 SVGEGT. The CDR3 loop spans 19 amino acids. Between the trimmed V and J ends, which lost 2 bases and 1 base, there was a span of 21 bases. CDR3 nucleotides: TGTGCCAGCAGTTACGCTCCACGGGACCCCTTTTGGTCCTACAATGAGCAGTTCTTC. As protein: CASSYAPRDPFWSYNEQFF.

This clonotype was recorded a few times. The chain uses TRBV20-1 and TRBJ2-3, with TRBD2 as a possible D gene (7 bases). Germline V gene lookup returns CDR1 DFQATT and CDR2 SNEGSKA (reference sequence). The CDR3 length is 14 residues. Trimming removed 1 base from V and 2 bases from J, with 10 bases in between. CDR3 nucleotide sequence: TGCAGTGCTAGAGCGGCGGGGGCCACAGATACGCAGTATTTT. It yields the protein CSARAAGATDTQYF.

The chain combines TRBV20-1 with TRBJ2-3; 7 bases fit TRBD2. The V and J ends lost 6 bases and 0 bases, in that order; junction bases with no gene match: 9. Germline CDR1 is DFQATT and CDR2 is SNEGSKA (reference sequence). The CDR3 loop spans 15 amino acids. As DNA, the CDR3 is TGCAGTGCCACGACGGGAGGCCCTAGCACAGATACGCAGTATTTT. Translation gives CSATTGGPSTDTQYF.

The table lists this clonotype with a few counts. The chain recombines TRBV9 with TRBJ2-4; D not certain. Trimming removed 1 base from V and 8 bases from J, with 10 bases in between. The germline V gene encodes CDR1 SGDLS and CDR2 YYNGEE. This CDR3 has 13 amino acids. CDR3 in amino acids: CASSVSLTDIQYF. In nucleotides, the CDR3 is TGTGCCAGCAGCGTAAGTCTGACCGACATTCAGTACTTC. The full variable domain, completed using reference TRBV9 and TRBJ2-4, is DSGVTQTPKHLITATGQRVTLRCSPRSGDLSVYWYQQSLDQGLQFLIQYYNGEERAKGNILERFSAQQFPDLHSELNLSSLELGDSALYFCASSVSLTDIQYFGAGTRLSVL.